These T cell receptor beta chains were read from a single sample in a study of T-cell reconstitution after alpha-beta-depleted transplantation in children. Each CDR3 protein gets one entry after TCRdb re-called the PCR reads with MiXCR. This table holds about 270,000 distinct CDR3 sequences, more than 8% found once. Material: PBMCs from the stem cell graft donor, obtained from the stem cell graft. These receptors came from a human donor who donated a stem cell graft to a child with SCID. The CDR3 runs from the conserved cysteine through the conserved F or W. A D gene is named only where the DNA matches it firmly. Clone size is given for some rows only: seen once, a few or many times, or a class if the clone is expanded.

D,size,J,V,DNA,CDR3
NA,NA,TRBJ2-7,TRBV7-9,TGTGCCAGCAGCTTAGAAGATGGGCAGAGAGTCTACGAGCAGTACTTC,CASSLEDGQRVYEQYF
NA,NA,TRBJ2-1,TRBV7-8,TGTGCCAGCAGCACAGCCACCTCCGGGACACCCTTTGATGGGCAGTTCTTC,CASSTATSGTPFDGQFF
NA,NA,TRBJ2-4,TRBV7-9,TGTGCCAGCAGCTCAACCGACGCGGGCAAAAACATTCAGTACTTC,CASSSTDAGKNIQYF
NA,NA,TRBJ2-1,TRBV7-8,TGTGCCAGCAGCTTATTTATGGACCATACCTACAATGAGCAGTTCTTC,CASSLFMDHTYNEQFF
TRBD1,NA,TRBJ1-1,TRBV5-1,TGCGCCAGCAGCGGGGGACAGGGAAACACTGAAGCTTTCTTT,CASSGGQGNTEAFF
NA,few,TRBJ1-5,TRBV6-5,TGTGCCAGCAGTTACTCTAGTAATAGCAATCAGCCCCAGCATTTT,CASSYSSNSNQPQHF
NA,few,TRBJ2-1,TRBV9,TGTGCCAGCAGCGTAGGTGACGGCTACAATGAGCAGTTCTTC,CASSVGDGYNEQFF
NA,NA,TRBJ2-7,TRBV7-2,TGTGCCAGCAGCTTAATGAACAGGGTCGAGCAGTACTTC,CASSLMNRVEQYF
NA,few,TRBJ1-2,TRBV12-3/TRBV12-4,TGTGCCAGCAGTTTTTCTACGGGGACGTATGGCTACACCTTC,CASSFSTGTYGYTF
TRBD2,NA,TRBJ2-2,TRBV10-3,TGTGCCATCAGTGAGTCGCCACTAGCGGGGTTAACCGGGGAGCTGTTTTTT,CAISESPLAGLTGELFF
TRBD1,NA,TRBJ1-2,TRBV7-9,TGTGCCAGCAGCCCGGGACAGAAAAGAGGCTACACCTTC,CASSPGQKRGYTF
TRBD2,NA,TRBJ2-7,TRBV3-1,TGTGCCAGCAGCCAAGGACTAGCGGGGACCTCCTACGAGCAGTACTTC,CASSQGLAGTSYEQYF
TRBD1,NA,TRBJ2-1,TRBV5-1,TGCGCCAGCAGGGCCGGGACAGCCTACAATGAGCAGTTCTTC,CASRAGTAYNEQFF
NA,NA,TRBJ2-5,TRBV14,TGTGCCAGCAGGGACGGGACTCGAAAAGAGACCCAGTACTTC,CASRDGTRKETQYF
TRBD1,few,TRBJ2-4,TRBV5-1,TGCGCCAGCAGCGGGACAGGGACCAAAAACATTCAGTACTTC,CASSGTGTKNIQYF
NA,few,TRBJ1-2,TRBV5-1,TGCGCCAGCAGCTTTGGCGCTCGGGATCGTTATGGCTACACCTTC,CASSFGARDRYGYTF
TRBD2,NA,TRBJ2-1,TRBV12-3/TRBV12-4,TGTGCCAGCCTCGCGGGGGGGGTCGTCAATGAGCAGTTCTTC,CASLAGGVVNEQFF
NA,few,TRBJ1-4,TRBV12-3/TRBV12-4,TGTGCCAGCAGTCAAGAAGATCGGCCTTACCCTCCCCTCCCGGATGAAAAACTGTTTTTT,CASSQEDRPYPPLPDEKLFF
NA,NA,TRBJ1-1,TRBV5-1,TGCGCCAGCAGCCGAGGGCAGGGACTGAACACTGAAGCTTTCTTT,CASSRGQGLNTEAFF
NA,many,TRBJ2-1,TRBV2,TGTGCCAGCAGTGAGACCGGGACTCCCAACAATGAGCAGTTCTTC,CASSETGTPNNEQFF
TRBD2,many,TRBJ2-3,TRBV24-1,TGTGCCACCAGTGATGAGACTAGCGGGTATACGCAGTATTTT,CATSDETSGYTQYF
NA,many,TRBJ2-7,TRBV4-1,TGCGCCAGCATCCCGGAGGGGGGCTACGAGCAGTACTTC,CASIPEGGYEQYF
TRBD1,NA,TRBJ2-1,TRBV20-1,TGCAGTGCCCCGGGACAGTACAATGAGCAGTTCTTC,CSAPGQYNEQFF
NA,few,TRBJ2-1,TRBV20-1,TGCAGTGCTAGAGATCCAGCGGAATCACCCAACAATGAGCAGTTCTTC,CSARDPAESPNNEQFF
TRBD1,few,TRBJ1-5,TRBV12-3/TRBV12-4,TGTGCCAGCAGCGAAGGGACAGGGGATCAGCCCCAGCATTTT,CASSEGTGDQPQHF
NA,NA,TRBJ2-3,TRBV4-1,TGCGCCAGCAGCCGATCGGAGGGAAGACGCACAGATACGCAGTATTTT,CASSRSEGRRTDTQYF
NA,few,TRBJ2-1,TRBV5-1,TGCGCCAGCAGCTTGGGGGGGATTGGTAACAATGAGCAGTTCTTC,CASSLGGIGNNEQFF
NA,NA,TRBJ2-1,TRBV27,TGTGCCACCCTGCCGGGGGCCAGCTCCTACAATGAGCAGTTCTTC,CATLPGASSYNEQFF
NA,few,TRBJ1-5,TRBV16,TGTGCCAGCAGCCAATCGGGGCTTGCCGATCAGCCCCAGCATTTT,CASSQSGLADQPQHF
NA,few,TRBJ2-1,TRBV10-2,TGCGCCAGCAGTGGGGGTAAGAATGAGCAGTTCTTC,CASSGGKNEQFF
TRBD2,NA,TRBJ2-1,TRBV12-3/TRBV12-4,TGTGCCAGCAGTTTAAGGGGCGGGGGGGCCAATGAGCAGTTCTTC,CASSLRGGGANEQFF
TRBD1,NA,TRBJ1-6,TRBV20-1,TGCAGTGCTAAGAGAGGGGGCAGTGAGAATTCACCCCTCCACTTT,CSAKRGGSENSPLHF
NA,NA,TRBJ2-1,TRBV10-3,TGTGCCATCAGTGAGTCGAAGAGGGGTTCCTACAATGAGCAGTTCTTC,CAISESKRGSYNEQFF
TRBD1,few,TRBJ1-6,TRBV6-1,TGTGCCAGCAGTGAACCCGGACAGGGCGATGAATCACCCCTCCACTTT,CASSEPGQGDESPLHF
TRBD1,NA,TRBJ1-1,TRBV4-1,TGCGCCAGCAGCCACACATGGACAGGGGTGAACACTGAAGCTTTCTTT,CASSHTWTGVNTEAFF
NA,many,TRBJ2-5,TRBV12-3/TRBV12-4,TGTGCCAGCAGCCCTCAAAAGACCCAGTACTTC,CASSPQKTQYF
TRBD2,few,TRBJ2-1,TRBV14,TGTGCCAGCAGCCAATGGGGAGCGGGGGGTTTCCTAGGGGATGAGCAGTTCTTC,CASSQWGAGGFLGDEQFF
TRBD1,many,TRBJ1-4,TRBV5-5,TGTGCCAGTTGTGTGGACAGGGAGGAAAAACTGTTTTTT,CASCVDREEKLFF
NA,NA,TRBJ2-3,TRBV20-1,TGCAGTGCTCGACAGAGGGGCACAGATACGCAGTATTTT,CSARQRGTDTQYF
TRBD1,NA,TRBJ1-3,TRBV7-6,TGTGCCAGCAGCGGCCGACAGGGAATCTCTGGAAACACCATATATTTT,CASSGRQGISGNTIYF
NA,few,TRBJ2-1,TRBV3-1,TGTGCCAGCAGCCAGGGGTTGGATGAGCAGTTCTTC,CASSQGLDEQFF
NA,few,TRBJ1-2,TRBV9,TGTGCCAGCAGCGAAACTCCGGGAGGCGGTGACTACACCTTC,CASSETPGGGDYTF
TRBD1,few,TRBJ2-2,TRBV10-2,TGCGCCAGCAGTGCGGGGACAGCCGGGGAGCTGTTTTTT,CASSAGTAGELFF
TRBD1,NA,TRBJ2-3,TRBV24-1,TGTGCCACCAGTCGGACAGGGGGCACAGATACGCAGTATTTT,CATSRTGGTDTQYF
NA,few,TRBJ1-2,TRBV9,TGTGCCAGCAGCCCATGGGCCGCGAAGGATGGCTACACCTTC,CASSPWAAKDGYTF
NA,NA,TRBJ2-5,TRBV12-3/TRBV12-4,TGTGCCAGCAGTCCCGGGACGTACTCATGGGAGACCCAGTACTTC,CASSPGTYSWETQYF
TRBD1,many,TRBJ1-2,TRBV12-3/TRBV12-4,TGTGCCAGCAGTCTACAGGGGGACTATGGCTACACCTTC,CASSLQGDYGYTF
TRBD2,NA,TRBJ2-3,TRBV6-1,TGTGCCAGCAGGAGAGTAGCGGGGGGGGGAGATACGCAGTATTTT,CASRRVAGGGDTQYF